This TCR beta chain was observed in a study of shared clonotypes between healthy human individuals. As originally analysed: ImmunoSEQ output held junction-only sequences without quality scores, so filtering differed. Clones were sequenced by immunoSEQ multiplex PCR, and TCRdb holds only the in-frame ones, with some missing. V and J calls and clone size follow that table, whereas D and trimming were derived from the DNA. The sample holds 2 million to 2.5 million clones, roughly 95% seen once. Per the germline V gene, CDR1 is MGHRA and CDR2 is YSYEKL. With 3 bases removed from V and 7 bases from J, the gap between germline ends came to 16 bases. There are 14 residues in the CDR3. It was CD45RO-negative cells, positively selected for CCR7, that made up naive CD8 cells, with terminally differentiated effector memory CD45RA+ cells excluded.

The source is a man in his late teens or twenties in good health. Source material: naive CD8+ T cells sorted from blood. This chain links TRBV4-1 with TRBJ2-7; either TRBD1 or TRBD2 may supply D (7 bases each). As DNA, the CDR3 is TGCGCCAGCAGCCAGGAAACAGGGGAGGGGGAGCAGTACTTC. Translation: CASSQETGEGEQYF.